This T cell receptor (beta chain) was recorded in a study of T cells in Graves' hyperthyroidism and ophthalmopathy. Study-wide results and caveats: In blood, most of the thyroid clonotypes expanded above 0.001 were also present.

This clonotype was seen ten or more times. Its antigen is undetermined. Clinical symptoms, serum thyroxine, TRAb, thyroid ultrasound and orbital computed tomography established diagnosis. The V gene's germline CDR1 is DFQATT and CDR2 SNEGSKA (reference sequence). The CDR3 is 16 residues long. The V end lost 6 bases, the J end lost 1 base, and 20 bases lay between the germline ends. RNA transcripts served as the template for amplifying TCR beta CDR3 regions. First-round RT-PCR with HTBI primers amplified the TCR CDR3 region. Using its own MiXCR run on the multiplex PCR reads, TCRdb lists one record per CDR3 protein. The sample lists 550,000 to 800,000 distinct CDR3 sequences, 16% occurring once.

This chain joins TRBV20-1 and TRBJ2-3; D possibly uses TRBD1 or TRBD2 (5 bases each). This TCR was sampled from a man aged 18 to 29 with Graves' hyperthyroidism. Sequencing was performed on blood. The CDR3 sequence is CSAAKGAGRGTDTQYF. CDR3 DNA: TGCAGTGCGGCGAAGGGTGCGGGCAGGGGCACAGATACGCAGTATTTT.